Listed below are T cell receptor beta chains from one sample, sequenced in a study of T cells after yellow fever vaccination. TCRdb re-derived calls from the 5' RACE reads in MiXCR, one entry per CDR3 protein. The sample holds under 55,000 distinct CDR3 sequences; 6.6% are singletons and the top ten take 20% to 30%. Here the sequenced sample was CD8+ T cells not binding an NS4B(214-222) dextramer, sorted from PBMCs, taken 35 to 50 days after the first yellow fever vaccination. The receptor set was obtained from a man in his late teens or twenties who received the YFV17D yellow fever vaccine. CDR3s leave out the opening cysteine and the closing phenylalanine or tryptophan.

v_gene: TRBV20-1
CDR3aa: SASRVAGGPNEQF

v_gene: TRBV4-1
CDR3aa: ASSQERASFYEQY

v_gene: TRBV19
CDR3aa: ASSDPVWETQY

v_gene: TRBV19
CDR3aa: ASSMGVQPYSNQPQH

v_gene: TRBV9
CDR3aa: ASSSTLGVETEAF

v_gene: TRBV11-2
CDR3aa: ASSVIATNTEAF

v_gene: TRBV5-1
CDR3aa: ASSLVPSTPNEQF

v_gene: TRBV10-2
CDR3aa: ASSVSGLGRPYGYT

v_gene: TRBV23-1
CDR3aa: ASSQSIGQGGNNEQF

v_gene: TRBV4-3
CDR3aa: ASSQGQGGRNTQY

v_gene: TRBV5-4
CDR3aa: ASSPGTGAGNTEAF

v_gene: TRBV6-2/TRBV6-3
CDR3aa: ASRRPGQGAGEQF

v_gene: TRBV6-1
CDR3aa: ASSGSLAPANNEQF

v_gene: TRBV18
CDR3aa: ASSPWDRETQY

v_gene: TRBV20-1
CDR3aa: SARTIARLAEAF

v_gene: TRBV5-6
CDR3aa: ASSWDRVSYNEQF

v_gene: TRBV11-2
CDR3aa: ASSLTGAGNTIY

v_gene: TRBV29-1
CDR3aa: SVRGGRGGYT

v_gene: TRBV7-2
CDR3aa: ASSSRTKYNSPLH

v_gene: TRBV20-1
CDR3aa: SAEAGGVQGAE